This T cell receptor beta chain appears in the sequencing data of a study of vaccination and CD4 T cells after COVID-19. Oncomine TCR Beta short-read sequencing was applied to DNA from cultured CD4+ T cells. Via MiXCR, TCRdb re-called the PCR reads, giving one row per CDR3 protein. The sample records 6,700 or so distinct CDR3 sequences, less than 55% being singletons. This clonotype was seen only a few times. The antigen remains undetermined. Treatment reported: approximately 11-day PBMC culture with coronavirus spike peptide pools or control peptides (ViraFEST assay). Prior to the COVID-19 pandemic (2011-2018), the unexposed donor's CD4+ T cells were collected. CDR3 length: 14 residues. V was trimmed by 5 bases and J by 8 bases, leaving 18 bases between them. Germline V CDR1 and CDR2: SNHLY, FYNNEI.

The chain recombines TRBV2 with TRBJ1-2; possible D gene TRBD1, 6 bases. The sequence was collected from a human donor in good health. The sequencing input was CD4+ T cells from blood, cultured in vitro. This chain's CDR3 is CASSFVGGVRGYTF. The CDR3 DNA reads TGTGCCAGCAGTTTCGTGGGGGGCGTTAGAGGCTACACCTTC.